These 13 T cell receptor beta chains were sequenced from one sample in a study of cytomegalovirus exposure and HLA in healthy donors. PCR was performed using 60 Vbeta and 13 Jbeta primers. Sequencing was performed with immunoSEQ multiplex PCR; in TCRdb, only in-frame clones are kept and a portion is missing. The sample holds about 84,000 clones, 70% to 90% seen once. Sequenced material: PBMCs. The origin of the receptors is a young man in good health and CMV-seronegative.

This clone has more than one count but fewer than ten. The J gene is TRBJ2-2, the V gene TRBV19; no clear D. From germline, CDR1 is LNHDA and CDR2 SQIVND (reference sequence). The CDR3 is made up of 14 amino acids. Trimming stripped 7 bases from V and 0 bases from J, with 9 bases between. Here the CDR3 reads CASTRHANTGELFF. The CDR3 nucleotides read TGTGCCAGTACTAGGCACGCGAACACCGGGGAGCTGTTTTTT.

The chain uses TRBV5-1 and TRBJ2-1; 9 bases are shared with TRBD2. Germline lookup yields CDR1 SGHRS and CDR2 YFSETQ. Losses at the gene ends were 4 bases for V and 3 bases for J; bases not matched to a gene: 5. This CDR3 is 15 amino acids long. The CDR3 sequence: CASSQTSGGYNEQFF. The CDR3 region has the DNA TGCGCCAGCAGCCAGACTAGCGGAGGCTACAATGAGCAGTTCTTC.

This clone appeared once. The genes are TRBV28 and TRBJ2-7, with 7 positions matching TRBD1. V lost 8 bases to trimming and J lost 6 bases; unmatched junction nucleotides: 16. The CDR3 has 15 residues. CDR1 MDHEN and CDR2 SYDVKM come from the germline V gene. Here the CDR3 DNA reads TGTGCCAGCTCCCTCAGTAAGGGGGCGGTTTTCGAGCAGTACTTC. Residues: CASSLSKGAVFEQYF.

The chain combines TRBV28 with TRBJ1-5, with TRBD1 matching 11 bases. The CDR3 loop spans 17 amino acids. V lost 5 bases, J lost 3 bases, and 9 bases stayed unmatched. In germline, CDR1 is MDHEN, CDR2 SYDVKM. The CDR3 loop reads CASSIPGTGGNNQPQHF. The CDR3 nucleotides are TGTGCCAGCAGTATCCCCGGGACAGGGGGGAACAATCAGCCCCAGCATTTT. Full variable domain (rest looked up from reference TRBV28 and TRBJ1-5): DVKVTQSSRYLVKRTGEKVFLECVQDMDHENMFWYRQDPGLGLRLIYFSYDVKMKEKGDIPEGYSVSREKKERFSLILESASTNQTSMYLCASSIPGTGGNNQPQHFGDGTRLSIL.

V and J are TRBV28 and TRBJ1-2, with D perhaps matching TRBD1 (5 bases). The germline V gene has CDR1 MDHEN and CDR2 SYDVKM. This CDR3 has 16 amino acids. V gave up 3 bases and J gave up 8 bases, with 22 bases separating them. The CDR3 reads CASSLLSGDPAGGYTF. CDR3 nucleotide sequence: TGTGCCAGCAGTTTGTTGTCGGGGGACCCTGCTGGGGGCTACACCTTC.

The CDR3 is CASSLGWSENTEAFF. CDR3 DNA: TGCGCCAGCAGCTTGGGATGGTCAGAGAACACTGAAGCTTTCTTT. The chain joins TRBV5-1 to TRBJ1-1; the D is unclear. Trimming took 0 bases from V and 1 from J, leaving 10 bases between them. This CDR3 contains 15 residues. The germline gives CDR1 SGHRS, CDR2 YFSETQ.

The rearrangement joins TRBV2 to TRBJ2-7, with 13 bases matching TRBD2. CDR1 is SNHLY and CDR2 is FYNNEI in the germline V gene. V gave up 5 bases and J gave up 6 bases; unmatched junction bases: 7. The CDR3 is 15 residues long. CDR3 nucleotides: TGTGCCAGCAGTCGGACTAGCGGGAGCTCTGGCGAGCAGTACTTC. It is translated as CASSRTSGSSGEQYF.

The chain uses TRBV7-9 and TRBJ2-7, with D tentatively TRBD1 (5 bases). The length of the CDR3 is 15 residues. The V end was cut by 3 bases, the J end by 3 bases, with 15 bases between. In germline, CDR1 is SEHNR, CDR2 FQNEAQ (reference sequence). The CDR3 nucleotides are TGTGCCAGCAGCTTTGGGCAGGGTAGCAACTACGAGCAGTACTTC. This gives the protein CASSFGQGSNYEQYF. Full variable domain (remainder filled in from reference TRBV7-9 and TRBJ2-7): DTGVSQNPRHKITKRGQNVTFRCDPISEHNRLYWYRQTLGQGPEFLTYFQNEAQLEKSRLLSDRFSAERPKGSFSTLEIQRTEQGDSAMYLCASSFGQGSNYEQYFGPGTRLTVT.

The chain joins TRBV19 to TRBJ2-7; possibly TRBD2 for D (5 bases). Germline CDR1 LNHDA, CDR2 SQIVND (reference sequence). CDR3 length: 15 amino acids. V was shortened by 2 bases and J by 2 bases, with 13 bases between the two germline ends. The chain's CDR3 is CASSIRTRPAYEQYF. Here the CDR3 DNA reads TGTGCCAGTAGTATAAGGACTCGCCCCGCCTACGAGCAGTACTTC.

J is TRBJ2-5 and V is TRBV2, with TRBD1 matching over 7 bases. Judging by the DNA end, TRBJ2-7 fits better; the J call may be wrong. Germline V lookup: CDR1 SNHLY, CDR2 FYNNEI. The CDR3 has 14 amino acids. The CDR3: CASRTDRVIYEQYF. The CDR3 coding sequence is TGTGCCAGCAGAACAGACAGGGTGATCTACGAGCAGTACTTC.

Only one count was recorded for this clone. The chain has TRBV11-2 and TRBJ2-7; 11 bases are a match to TRBD2. J lost 0 bases, V lost 4 bases, and 5 bases had no gene match. The CDR3 covers 16 residues. Germline V CDR1 and CDR2: SGHAT, FQNNGV. This CDR3 reads CASSSAGTSGSYEQYF. In nucleotides, the CDR3 is TGTGCCAGCAGCTCGGCCGGGACTAGCGGCTCCTACGAGCAGTACTTC.

This sequence joins TRBV19 and TRBJ2-7; 8 nucleotides line up with TRBD1. CDR1 is LNHDA, CDR2 SQIVND, per germline (reference sequence). The CDR3 covers 13 residues. V lost 5 bases to trimming and J lost 3 bases; unmatched junction nucleotides: 3. The CDR3: CASSVTGGYEQYF. CDR3 DNA: TGTGCCAGTAGTGTAACAGGGGGCTACGAGCAGTACTTC.

The chain links TRBV28 to TRBJ1-1, with no clear D. The CDR3 is made up of 16 amino acids. The germline V gene encodes CDR1 MDHEN and CDR2 SYDVKM. The germline V and J ends were trimmed by 2 bases and 0 bases, with 13 bases remaining between them. In DNA, the CDR3 is TGTGCCAGCAGTTTACTGGCGGCCCGGATGAACACTGAAGCTTTCTTT. Its protein product is CASSLLAARMNTEAFF.